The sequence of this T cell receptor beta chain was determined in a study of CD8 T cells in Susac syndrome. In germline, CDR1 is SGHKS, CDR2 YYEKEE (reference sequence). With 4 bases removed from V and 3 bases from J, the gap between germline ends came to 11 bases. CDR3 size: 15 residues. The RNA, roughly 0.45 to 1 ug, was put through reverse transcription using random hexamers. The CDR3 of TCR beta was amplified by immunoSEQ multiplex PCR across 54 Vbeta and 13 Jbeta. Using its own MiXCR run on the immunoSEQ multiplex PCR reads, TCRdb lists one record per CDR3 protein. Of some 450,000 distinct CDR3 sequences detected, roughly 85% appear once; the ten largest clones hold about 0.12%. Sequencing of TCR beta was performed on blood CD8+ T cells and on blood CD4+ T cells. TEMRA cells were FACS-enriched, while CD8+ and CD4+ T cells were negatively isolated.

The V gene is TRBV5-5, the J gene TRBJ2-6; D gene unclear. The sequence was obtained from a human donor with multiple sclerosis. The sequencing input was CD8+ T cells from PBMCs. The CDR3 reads CASSDWGGGANVLTF. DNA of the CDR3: TGTGCCAGCAGCGACTGGGGTGGTGGGGCCAACGTCCTGACTTTC.